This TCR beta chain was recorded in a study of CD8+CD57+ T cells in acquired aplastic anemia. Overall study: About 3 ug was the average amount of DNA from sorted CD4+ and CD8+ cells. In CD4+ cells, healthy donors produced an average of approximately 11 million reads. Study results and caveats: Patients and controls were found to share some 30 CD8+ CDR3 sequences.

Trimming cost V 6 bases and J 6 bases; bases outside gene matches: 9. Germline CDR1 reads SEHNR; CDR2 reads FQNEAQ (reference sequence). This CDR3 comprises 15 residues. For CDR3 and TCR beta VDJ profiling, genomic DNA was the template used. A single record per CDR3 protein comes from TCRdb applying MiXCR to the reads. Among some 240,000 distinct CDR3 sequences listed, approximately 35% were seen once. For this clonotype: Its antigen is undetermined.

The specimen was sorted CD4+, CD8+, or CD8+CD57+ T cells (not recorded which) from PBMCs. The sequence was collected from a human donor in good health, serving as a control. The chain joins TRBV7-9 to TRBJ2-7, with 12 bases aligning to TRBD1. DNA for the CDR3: TGTGCCAGCAGTTTCGCGGGACAGGGGGCGCGCGAGCAGTACTTC. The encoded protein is CASSFAGQGAREQYF.